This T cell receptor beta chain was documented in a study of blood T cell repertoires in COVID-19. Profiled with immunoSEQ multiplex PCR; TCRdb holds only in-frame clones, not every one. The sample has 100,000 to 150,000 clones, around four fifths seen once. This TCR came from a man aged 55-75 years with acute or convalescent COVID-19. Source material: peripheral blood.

The CDR3 DNA sequence: TGTGCCTGGAGTGTACTAGCTGCTAGCACAGATACGCAGTATTTT. Protein: CAWSVLAASTDTQYF. V is TRBV30 and J is TRBJ2-3, with a tentative D call TRBD2 (6 bases). V was trimmed by 0 bases and J by 0 bases, leaving 10 bases between them. Per the germline V gene, CDR1 is GTSNPN and CDR2 is SVGIG (reference sequence). The CDR3 runs 15 residues.